The 25 T cell receptor beta chains below all came from one sample that was sequenced in a study of shared clonotypes between healthy human individuals. Sequencing was performed with immunoSEQ multiplex PCR; in TCRdb, only in-frame clones are kept and a portion is missing. The table has approximately 2.5 million clones, around nine tenths seen once. The sample consisted of naive CD4+ T cells sorted from blood. The subset: CD45RA+ positively selected. These receptor sequences come from a man aged 18 to 29 in good health.

This clone was picked up a small number of times. The chain has TRBV12-5 and TRBJ1-2, with TRBD1 matching 8 bases. Per germline, CDR1 LGHNT and CDR2 FRNRAP. With 3 bases clipped from V and 8 bases from J, the junction kept 2 bases outside the gene matches. The CDR3 has 12 residues. CDR3 protein: CASGLGQGGYTF. The CDR3 nucleotides read TGTGCTAGTGGTTTAGGACAGGGCGGCTACACCTTC.

V usage is TRBV7-9 and J usage is TRBJ2-3; D is undetermined. V dropped 2 bases and J dropped 8 bases, with 5 bases sitting between them. This CDR3 contains 11 residues. From germline, CDR1 is SEHNR and CDR2 FQNEAQ (reference sequence). CDR3 coding DNA: TGTGCCAGCAGCTTATCGGGTACGCAGTATTTT. Protein sequence: CASSLSGTQYF.

The chain joins TRBV25-1 to TRBJ2-2, with D tentatively TRBD2 (6 bases). Per germline, CDR1 MGHDK and CDR2 SYGVNS. Trimming cost V 5 bases and J 1 base, with 11 bases left between them. This CDR3 is built from 15 residues. The CDR3 is CASSNSGWNTGELFF. For the CDR3, the DNA is TGTGCCAGCAGTAATAGCGGATGGAACACCGGGGAGCTGTTTTTT.

V usage is TRBV15 and J usage is TRBJ2-3; D remains ambiguous. The V end lost 3 bases, the J end lost 2 bases, and 9 bases lay between the germline ends. This CDR3 has 14 residues. Germline CDR1 reads LNHNV; CDR2 reads YYDKDF (reference sequence). This CDR3 reads CATSSLDHTDTQYF. The CDR3 nucleotides read TGTGCCACCAGCAGCTTGGACCACACAGATACGCAGTATTTT. The full variable domain, rest sourced from reference TRBV15 and TRBJ2-3, is DAMVIQNPRYQVTQFGKPVTLSCSQTLNHNVMYWYQQKSSQAPKLLFHYYDKDFNNEADTPDNFQSRRPNTSFCFLDIRSPGLGDTAMYLCATSSLDHTDTQYFGPGTRLTVL.

The rearrangement links TRBV15 to TRBJ2-7; 7 nucleotides match TRBD1. Unmatched junction bases numbered 4, after V lost 0 bases and J lost 2 bases. In germline, CDR1 is LNHNV, CDR2 YYDKDF (reference sequence). The CDR3 spans 15 residues. The CDR3 DNA follows: TGTGCCACCAGCAGAGATTGGACAGGTGCCTACGAGCAGTACTTC. It codes for CATSRDWTGAYEQYF.

The J gene is TRBJ1-2, the V gene TRBV10-1, with TRBD1 identical over 10 bases. CDR3 size: 14 residues. V lost 6 bases and J lost 2; bases outside the gene matches: 3. CDR1 is WNHNN and CDR2 is SYGVQD in the germline V gene (reference sequence). Written as DNA, the CDR3 is TGCGCCAGCAGATTGGGACAGGGGAACTATGGCTACACCTTC. This translates into CASRLGQGNYGYTF.

J is TRBJ2-6 and V is TRBV4-3; D is perhaps TRBD1 (6 bases). V lost 0 bases to trimming and J lost 4 bases, with 13 bases between them. This CDR3 is 17 amino acids long. Germline assignment: CDR1 LGHNA and CDR2 YSLEER. CDR3 nucleotides: TGCGCCAGCAGCCAAGATCGTGGTGGGGGCGGGGCCAACGTCCTGACTTTC. Translation gives CASSQDRGGGGANVLTF.

The V and J genes are TRBV2 and TRBJ2-2; possibly TRBD1 or TRBD2 for D (5 bases each). Germline loops: CDR1 SNHLY, CDR2 FYNNEI. The CDR3 extends over 13 amino acids. The germline V and J ends were trimmed by 6 bases and 6 bases, with 11 bases remaining between them. CDR3: CASRLEGSGELFF. The CDR3 DNA reads as TGTGCCAGCAGACTAGAGGGGTCCGGGGAGCTGTTTTTT.

This clone turned up a few times. The rearrangement joins TRBV5-1 to TRBJ1-5; D call uncertain. V lost 0 bases and J lost 0, with 10 bases in between. The CDR3 consists of 16 residues. Looked up from germline, CDR1 is SGHRS and CDR2 is YFSETQ. The CDR3 region is CASSLGPADSNQPQHF. In DNA, the CDR3 is TGCGCCAGCAGCTTGGGTCCTGCTGATAGCAATCAGCCCCAGCATTTT.

The chain recombines TRBV6-5 with TRBJ2-3; 11 bases line up with TRBD1. In germline, CDR1 is MNHEY, CDR2 SVGAGI. The ends lost 7 bases at V and 1 base at J; junction bases unmatched: 4. CDR3 length equals 15 residues. CDR3 sequence: CASKRTGGGTDTQYF. Written as DNA, the CDR3 is TGTGCCAGCAAGCGGACAGGGGGCGGCACAGATACGCAGTATTTT.

The gene calls are TRBV19 and TRBJ1-3; D remains unclear. Germline CDR1 is LNHDA and CDR2 is SQIVND (reference sequence). This CDR3 region has 17 residues. Between the trimmed V and J ends, which lost 4 bases and 5 bases, there was a span of 21 bases. In DNA, the CDR3 is TGTGCCAGTAGTACCCAAGTGTCCGGGTGGGCCAGAAACACCATATATTTT. This encodes CASSTQVSGWARNTIYF.

The rearrangement links TRBV20-1 to TRBJ1-2; D is unclear. Germline loops: CDR1 DFQATT, CDR2 SNEGSKA (reference sequence). V was clipped by 3 bases and J by 7 bases, with 9 bases between them. The CDR3 runs 11 residues. CDR3 region: CSASLQPGYTF. In DNA form, the CDR3 reads TGCAGTGCTAGCCTCCAACCTGGCTACACCTTC.

This clone appeared a few times. In the same sample, other DNA sequences code for this CDR3. The CDR3 protein is CASSLDRNTEAFF. Here the CDR3 DNA reads TGTGCCAGCTCACTGGACAGGAACACTGAAGCTTTCTTT. The rearrangement links TRBV18 to TRBJ1-1, with TRBD1 as a possible D gene (6 bases). The V gene lost 4 bases and the J gene lost 1 base, with 7 bases spanning the gap. Germline values: CDR1 KGHSH, CDR2 LQKENI. The CDR3 is 13 amino acids.

This clone was seen a single time. This chain joins TRBV18 and TRBJ1-4, with D unresolved. The germline V gene encodes CDR1 KGHSH and CDR2 LQKENI. The length of the CDR3 is 13 residues. The ends were cut back, 5 bases at V and 8 bases at J, with 12 bases in the middle. DNA of the CDR3: TGTGCCAGCTCAAAAGGTGGTCCCGAAAAACTGTTTTTT. This gives the protein CASSKGGPEKLFF.

The chain is built from TRBV30 and TRBJ1-6, with D unresolved. Trimming left V 4 bases short and J 10 bases short, with 14 bases between. The germline gives CDR1 GTSNPN, CDR2 SVGIG (reference sequence). This CDR3 is 13 amino acids long. The CDR3 spells CAWTLGTGSPLHF. The CDR3 region has the DNA TGTGCCTGGACCCTAGGAACGGGGTCACCCCTCCACTTT.

V and J are TRBV5-4 and TRBJ1-5, with D possibly matching TRBD1 (5 bases). The germline gives CDR1 SGHNT, CDR2 YYREEE (reference sequence). Trimming removed 2 bases from V and 2 bases from J, with 8 bases in between. The CDR3 extends over 14 amino acids. The CDR3 reads CASSFGGRNQPQHF. In DNA form, the CDR3 reads TGTGCCAGCAGCTTCGGGGGTCGCAATCAGCCCCAGCATTTT.

V is TRBV14 and J is TRBJ1-6, with TRBD1 identical over 7 bases. The CDR3 extends over 16 amino acids. CDR1 and CDR2 (germline): SGHDN, FVKESK. V dropped 4 bases and J dropped 6; count of bases not matched to a gene: 9. The CDR3 reads CASSRDRARGNSPLHF. The CDR3, as DNA: TGTGCCAGCAGCCGCGACAGGGCTCGGGGTAATTCACCCCTCCACTTT.

This clone was counted once. The genes are TRBV15 and TRBJ1-1; D unresolved. The CDR3 is made up of 13 amino acids. The germline CDR1 and CDR2 sequences are LNHNV and YYDKDF (reference sequence). Trimming shortened V by 3 bases and J by 5 bases, and 10 bases separated the two germline ends. The CDR3 coding sequence is TGTGCCACCAGCAGCATGGGAGCTACTGAAGCTTTCTTT. It codes for CATSSMGATEAFF.

The J gene is TRBJ1-2, the V gene TRBV7-4; TRBD1 matches 8 bases. V lost 5 bases, J lost 1 base, and 15 bases stayed unmatched. Germline values: CDR1 SGHVT, CDR2 SQSDAQ. The CDR3 runs to 18 residues. The chain's CDR3 is CASSHGQGQLSLNYGYTF. CDR3 sequence (DNA): TGTGCCAGCAGCCACGGACAGGGCCAATTATCCCTTAACTATGGCTACACCTTC. Full variable domain (remainder filled in from reference TRBV7-4 and TRBJ1-2): GAGVSQSPRYKVAKRGRDVALRCDSISGHVTLYWYRQTLGQGSEVLTYSQSDAQRDKSGRPSGRFSAERPERSVSTLKIQRTEQGDSAVYLCASSHGQGQLSLNYGYTFGSGTRLTVV.

V usage is TRBV5-1 and J usage is TRBJ2-7; the D is unclear. Trimming took off 5 bases at V and 6 bases at J, with 12 bases between the two ends. The CDR3 contains 12 residues. Per the germline V gene, CDR1 is SGHRS and CDR2 is YFSETQ. The chain's CDR3 is CASSYNTGEQYF. DNA of the CDR3: TGCGCCAGCAGTTACAACACGGGCGAGCAGTACTTC. The full variable domain, with the rest looked up from reference TRBV5-1 and TRBJ2-7, is KAGVTQTPRYLIKTRGQQVTLSCSPISGHRSVSWYQQTPGQGLQFLFEYFSETQRNKGNFPGRFSGRQFSNSRSEMNVSTLELGDSALYLCASSYNTGEQYFGPGTRLTVT.

The chain recombines TRBV29-1 with TRBJ2-1; 16 bases align to TRBD2. Germline trimming cut 6 bases from V and 2 bases from J; bases unmatched to any gene: 7. The CDR3 consists of 17 residues. In germline, CDR1 is SQVTM, CDR2 ANQGSEA. CDR3 sequence reads: CSVLGTSGRAPYNEQFF. The CDR3 DNA reads TGCAGCGTGCTCGGGACTAGCGGGAGGGCCCCCTACAATGAGCAGTTCTTC.

This chain connects TRBV5-6 to TRBJ2-5; no firm D call. This CDR3 is built from 16 residues. The germline V and J ends were trimmed by 1 base and 4 bases, with 17 bases remaining between them. CDR1 SGHDT and CDR2 YYEEEE come from the germline V gene. The chain's CDR3 is CASSLSFPGASETQYF. CDR3 DNA sequence: TGTGCCAGCAGCTTGTCTTTCCCGGGCGCGTCAGAGACCCAGTACTTC.

The chain has TRBV5-4 and TRBJ2-7; 13 nucleotides agree with TRBD2. Per the germline V gene, CDR1 is SGHNT and CDR2 is YYREEE (reference sequence). The V and J ends lost 4 bases and 5 bases, in that order; junction bases with no gene match: 3. This CDR3 has 14 residues. The DNA for the CDR3 is TGTGCCAGCAGCCCCGGACTAGCGGGAGACGAGCAGTACTTC. The encoded protein is CASSPGLAGDEQYF.

The gene calls are TRBV4-3 and TRBJ2-7; D may correspond to TRBD1 or TRBD2 (5 bases each). The CDR3 is 17 residues long. Germline assignment: CDR1 LGHNA and CDR2 YSLEER. V was clipped by 0 bases and J by 0 bases, with 15 bases between them. CDR3 residues: CASSQDDGDPSSYEQYF. The CDR3 nucleotides are TGCGCCAGCAGCCAAGATGATGGGGACCCCAGCTCCTACGAGCAGTACTTC.

This CDR3 reads CATSREGRGAGANVLTF. In nucleotides, the CDR3 is TGTGCCACCAGCAGGGAAGGACGGGGCGCGGGGGCCAACGTCCTGACTTTC. The rearrangement joins TRBV15 to TRBJ2-6; D tentatively fits TRBD1 or TRBD2 (5 bases each). The germline CDR1 and CDR2 sequences are LNHNV and YYDKDF (reference sequence). V was trimmed by 3 bases and J by 4 bases, leaving 16 bases between them. There are 17 residues in the CDR3.